One and the same sample provided the 17 T cell receptor beta chains below, sequenced in a study of T-cell memory formation after mild COVID-19. TCRdb itself ran the 5' RACE reads through MiXCR, one entry per CDR3 protein. The sample records 300,000 to 400,000 distinct CDR3 sequences, roughly 13% being singletons. Source material: PBMCs or a T cell subset sorted from them (not recorded which). Source of these receptors: a man younger than 35 who had mild COVID-19 (a few samples of this study predate the infection). Cell type and time point are not known.

The rearrangement uses TRBV7-2 and TRBJ1-4; a possible D gene is TRBD1 (6 bases). The CDR3 has 17 residues. The germline V and J ends were trimmed by 8 bases and 0 bases, with 19 bases remaining between them. The germline CDR1 and CDR2 sequences are SGHTA and FQGNSA. The CDR3 region is CASARTVYYSTNEKLFF. As DNA, the CDR3 is TGTGCCAGCGCTCGGACAGTTTACTACTCAACTAATGAAAAACTGTTTTTT. Full variable domain (outside the CDR3, taken from reference TRBV7-2 and TRBJ1-4): GAGVSQSPSNKVTEKGKDVELRCDPISGHTALYWYRQSLGQGLEFLIYFQGNSAPDKSGLPSDRFSAERTGGSVSTLTIQRTQQEDSAVYLCASARTVYYSTNEKLFFGSGTQLSVL.

J is TRBJ2-5 and V is TRBV7-2; 16 nucleotides align to TRBD2. CDR1 SGHTA and CDR2 FQGNSA come from the germline V gene. The CDR3 is made up of 16 amino acids. The junction had 9 bases not matched to a gene; V was cut back by 1 base and J by 13 bases. CDR3 sequence (DNA): TGTGCCAGCAGCTTAGACGGGACTAGCGGGGGGGCCTGGCGGTACTTC. As protein: CASSLDGTSGGAWRYF.

The rearrangement links TRBV11-2 to TRBJ2-3; D possibly corresponds to TRBD1 (5 bases). CDR3 length: 15 residues. Trimming took off 4 bases at V and 6 bases at J, with 17 bases between the two ends. The germline V gene has CDR1 SGHAT and CDR2 FQNNGV. The CDR3 coding sequence is TGTGCCAGCAGCTGGCCAGGGCTAGGCTACGATACGCAGTATTTT. Protein sequence: CASSWPGLGYDTQYF.

This clonotype was observed at least ten times. This sequence joins TRBV4-2 and TRBJ2-1; D is unresolved. The V end was cut by 2 bases, the J end by 8 bases, with 13 bases between. Germline CDR1 is LGHNA and CDR2 is YNFKEQ. This CDR3 has 14 residues. CDR3 in DNA: TGTGCCAGCAGCCAACGGACGCTAGGCGATGAGCAGTTCTTC. Its protein is CASSQRTLGDEQFF.

V gene TRBV4-3 combines with J gene TRBJ1-5; TRBD1 is a possible D gene (5 bases). The germline V and J ends were trimmed by 3 bases and 6 bases, with 12 bases remaining between them. Germline values: CDR1 LGHNA, CDR2 YSLEER. The CDR3 has 14 residues. Here the CDR3 DNA reads TGCGCCAGCAGCCATTCAGGGAGAGGTCAGCCCCAGCATTTT. Translation gives CASSHSGRGQPQHF.

V usage is TRBV12-3 or TRBV12-4 and J usage is TRBJ2-4; tentative D call: TRBD2 (7 bases). This CDR3 is 17 amino acids long. V was clipped by 5 bases and J by 8 bases, with 25 bases between them. The CDR3 protein is CASSGGGGQRNPDIQYF. The CDR3 DNA reads as TGTGCCAGCAGTGGCGGGGGCGGTCAGCGAAATCCTGACATTCAGTACTTC.

This chain connects TRBV24-1 to TRBJ2-1; D gene uncertain. The CDR3 covers 11 residues. V was clipped by 6 bases and J by 6 bases, with 5 bases between them. Germline CDR1 KGHDR, CDR2 SFDVKD. The chain's CDR3 is CATSWSNEQFF. The CDR3 region has the DNA TGTGCCACCAGTTGGTCCAATGAGCAGTTCTTC.

Only a few counts were recorded for this clonotype. This sequence joins TRBV7-2 and TRBJ2-7; D perhaps matches TRBD1 (5 bases). The CDR3 loop spans 13 amino acids. Between the trimmed V and J ends, which lost 4 bases and 3 bases, there was a span of 10 bases. The germline gives CDR1 SGHTA, CDR2 FQGNSA. The CDR3 DNA is TGTGCCAGCAGCTATCAGCAGGGCTACGAGCAGTACTTC. Amino acid sequence: CASSYQQGYEQYF.

The chain combines TRBV20-1 with TRBJ2-7, with 12 bases that match TRBD1. V shed 6 bases, J shed 3 bases, and the junction held 18 bases outside the gene matches. This CDR3 region has 18 residues. The germline V gene has CDR1 DFQATT and CDR2 SNEGSKA (reference sequence). The CDR3 DNA reads as TGCAGTGCCCTCGGGACAGGGGGCAGGGTAGGTAGCCTCTACGAGCAGTACGTC. Protein sequence: CSALGTGGRVGSLYEQYV.

Only a few counts were recorded for this clonotype. This chain links TRBV18 with TRBJ1-1, with TRBD1 matching 9 bases. The V gene's germline CDR1 is KGHSH and CDR2 LQKENI. This CDR3 region has 14 residues. V shed 6 bases and J 6 bases; nucleotides not matched to a gene: 8. The CDR3 DNA is TGTGCCAGCTCGCAATCGGGACAGGGCCCTGAAGCTTTCTTT. Protein product: CASSQSGQGPEAFF.

This rearrangement joins TRBV29-1 to TRBJ2-7; 11 nucleotides match TRBD1. Trimming at V came to 4 bases and at J to 5 bases, leaving 4 bases not matched to a gene. Germline V gene data show CDR1 as SQVTM and CDR2 as ANQGSEA. The CDR3 covers 13 residues. For the CDR3, the DNA is TGCAGCGTTGGTTGGGACAGGGGGGACGAGCAGTACTTC. Translated, it gives CSVGWDRGDEQYF.

This clonotype was counted between two and nine times. Germline and junction disagree at one end, which may indicate a read error. The V call is TRBV4-2, the J call TRBJ2-3; 8 nucleotides agree with TRBD1. The CDR3 is 15 residues long. Germline assignment: CDR1 LGHNA and CDR2 YNFKEQ. CDR3 DNA sequence: TGTGCCAGCCGCCAGACCGGACAGGGCTCAGATACGCAGTATTTT. It codes for CASRQTGQGSDTQYF.

The chain links TRBV11-3 to TRBJ2-5; TRBD1 agrees at 7 bases. The J segment lost 7 bases and the V segment lost 5 bases, leaving 4 bases of the junction unmatched. Germline-derived CDR1 and CDR2 are SGHNT and YENEEA. The CDR3 extends over 12 amino acids. In nucleotides, the CDR3 is TGTGCCAGCAGCCAGGGGGAAGGGACCCAGTACTTC. It encodes CASSQGEGTQYF.

This clonotype was counted only a few times. The CDR3 loop is CASSTGDGPNYNSPLHF. The DNA for the CDR3 is TGTGCCAGCAGCACCGGGGACGGGCCCAATTATAATTCACCCCTCCACTTT. V usage is TRBV9 and J usage is TRBJ1-6; D possibly corresponds to TRBD1 (5 bases). Germline V gives CDR1 SGDLS, CDR2 YYNGEE. The V gene lost 4 bases and the J gene lost 4 bases, with 18 bases spanning the gap. The CDR3 runs 17 residues.

This clonotype was seen a handful of times. The chain employs TRBV7-2 and TRBJ1-4; a possible D gene is TRBD1 (5 bases). The CDR3 runs to 15 residues. V dropped 1 base and J dropped 5 bases, with 11 bases sitting between them. Germline V CDR1 and CDR2: SGHTA, FQGNSA. The CDR3 DNA follows: TGTGCCAGCAGCTTAGGCGGGGGGACGAATGAAAAACTGTTTTTT. Protein: CASSLGGGTNEKLFF.

This clonotype was seen a handful of times. This chain connects TRBV5-5 to TRBJ2-1; the match to TRBD1 covers 11 bases. After removal of 4 bases from V and 6 bases from J, the junction contained 6 bases not matched to a gene. The CDR3 has 15 residues. Germline assignment: CDR1 SGHKS and CDR2 YYEKEE (reference sequence). As DNA, the CDR3 is TGTGCCAGCAGCGTATCCGGGACAGGGGGCAATGAGCAGTTCTTC. Protein: CASSVSGTGGNEQFF.

The chain has TRBV10-2 and TRBJ1-3; the match to TRBD1 covers 7 bases. The CDR3 covers 14 residues. Germline lookup yields CDR1 WSHSY and CDR2 SAAADI. V gave up 4 bases and J gave up 4 bases; unmatched junction bases: 4. The CDR3 sequence is CASSVRGPGNTIYF. DNA of the CDR3: TGCGCCAGCAGTGTGAGGGGGCCAGGAAACACCATATATTTT.